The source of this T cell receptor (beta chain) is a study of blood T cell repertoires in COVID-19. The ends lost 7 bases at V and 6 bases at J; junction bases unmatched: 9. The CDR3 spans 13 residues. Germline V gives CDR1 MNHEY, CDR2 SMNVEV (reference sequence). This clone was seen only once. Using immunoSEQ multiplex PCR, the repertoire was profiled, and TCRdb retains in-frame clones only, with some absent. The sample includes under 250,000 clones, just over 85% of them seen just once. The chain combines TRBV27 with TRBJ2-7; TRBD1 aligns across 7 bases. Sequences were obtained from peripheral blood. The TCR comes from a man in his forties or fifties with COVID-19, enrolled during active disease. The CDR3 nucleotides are TGTGCCAGCACCCGGGACAGCTTCGGCGAGCAGTACTTC. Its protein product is CASTRDSFGEQYF.